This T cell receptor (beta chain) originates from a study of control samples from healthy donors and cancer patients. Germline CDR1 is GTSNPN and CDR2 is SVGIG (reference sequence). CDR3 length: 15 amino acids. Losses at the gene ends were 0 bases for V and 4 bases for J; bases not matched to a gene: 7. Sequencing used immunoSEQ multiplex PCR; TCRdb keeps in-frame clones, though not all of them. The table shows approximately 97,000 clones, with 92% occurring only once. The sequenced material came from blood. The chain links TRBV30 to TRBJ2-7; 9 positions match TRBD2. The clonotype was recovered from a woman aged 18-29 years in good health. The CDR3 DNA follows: TGTGCCTGGAGTGTAATAAGTAGCGGGAGATACGAGCAGTACTTC. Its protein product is CAWSVISSGRYEQYF.